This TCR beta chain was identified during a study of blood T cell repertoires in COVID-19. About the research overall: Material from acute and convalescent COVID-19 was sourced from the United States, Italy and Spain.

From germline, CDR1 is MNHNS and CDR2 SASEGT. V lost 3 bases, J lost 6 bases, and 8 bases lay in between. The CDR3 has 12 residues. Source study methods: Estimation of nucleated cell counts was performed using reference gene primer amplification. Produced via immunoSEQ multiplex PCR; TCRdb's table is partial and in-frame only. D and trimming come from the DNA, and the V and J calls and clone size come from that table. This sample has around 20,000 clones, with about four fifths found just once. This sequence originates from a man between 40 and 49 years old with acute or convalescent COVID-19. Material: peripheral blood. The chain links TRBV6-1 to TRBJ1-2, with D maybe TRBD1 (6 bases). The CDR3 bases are TGTGCCAGCAGTGACGAGGGGGATGGCTACACCTTC. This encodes CASSDEGDGYTF.